The TCR beta chain under discussion was sequenced for a study of blood T cell repertoires in COVID-19. Turning to the study itself: From the United States, Italy and Spain came samples of acute and convalescent COVID-19. PBMCs, B-cell-depleted T cells, or T cells provided the cDNA or gDNA that made up the material.

In this sample, this clone turned up a few times. Authors' analysis steps: Scientists estimated how many nucleated cells there were by amplifying reference gene primers. TCRdb's copy holds only in-frame clones and misses some; the assay was immunoSEQ multiplex PCR. V and J calls and clone size follow that table, whereas D and trimming were derived from the DNA. The sample yields more than 95,000 clones, about three quarters seen once. Sequenced sample: peripheral blood. The receptor's source is a woman aged 70 to 79 with acute or convalescent COVID-19.

DNA of the CDR3: TGTGCCACCAGCAGGGATGCGGGAGAGTCCCAGCATTTT. Translation: CATSRDAGESQHF. V and J are TRBV15 and TRBJ1-5, with no clear D. Germline CDR1 is LNHNV and CDR2 is YYDKDF (reference sequence). The CDR3 covers 13 residues. V dropped 3 bases and J dropped 11 bases, with 14 bases sitting between them.